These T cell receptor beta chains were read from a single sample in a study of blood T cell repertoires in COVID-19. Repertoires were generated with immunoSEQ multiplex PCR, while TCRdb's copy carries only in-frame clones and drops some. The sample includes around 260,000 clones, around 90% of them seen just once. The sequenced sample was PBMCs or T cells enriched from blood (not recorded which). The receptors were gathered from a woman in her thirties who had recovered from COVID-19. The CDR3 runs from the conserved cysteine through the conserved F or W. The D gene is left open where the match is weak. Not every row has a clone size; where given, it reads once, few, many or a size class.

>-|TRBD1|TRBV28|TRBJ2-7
TGTGCCAGCAGGAACTGGCAGGGGGCATCAAACGAGCAGTACTTC
CASRNWQGASNEQYF
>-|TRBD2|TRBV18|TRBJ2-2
TGTGCCAGCTCACCTAATCAGCTAGCGGACCTCACCGGGGAGCTGTTTTTT
CASSPNQLADLTGELFF
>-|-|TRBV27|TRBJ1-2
TGTGCCAGCAGTTTAGACAGTAGCTATGGCTACACCTTC
CASSLDSSYGYTF
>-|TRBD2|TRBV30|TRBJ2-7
TGTGCCTGGAGTGCTCTTCTACTAGCGGGGGTTACCTACGAGCAGTACTTC
CAWSALLLAGVTYEQYF
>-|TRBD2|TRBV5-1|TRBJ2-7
TGCGCCAGCAGCCTTAGCGGGAGGGCTTACGAGCAGTACTTC
CASSLSGRAYEQYF
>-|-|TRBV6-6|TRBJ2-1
TGTGCCAGCCGACTAACGACGGAATACAATGAGCAGTTCTTC
CASRLTTEYNEQFF
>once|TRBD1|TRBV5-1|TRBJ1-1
TGCGCCAGCAGCTTGGCCAGGGGGCTCACTGAAGCTTTCTTT
CASSLARGLTEAFF
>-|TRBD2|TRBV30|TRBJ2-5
TGTGCCTGGAGTGGGGGGGAGGGCAGGAGGAAGGAGACCCAGTACTTC
CAWSGGEGRRKETQYF
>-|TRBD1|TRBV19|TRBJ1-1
TGTGCCAGTAGGGGACAGGGTGGGACTGAAGCTTTCTTT
CASRGQGGTEAFF
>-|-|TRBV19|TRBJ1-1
TGTGCCAGTAGTATAAGGAACCTCGGGGCTGAAGCTTTCTTT
CASSIRNLGAEAFF
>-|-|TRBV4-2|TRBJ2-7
TGTGCCAGCAGCCAAGATGGGGCTAACTCCTACGAGCAGTACTTC
CASSQDGANSYEQYF
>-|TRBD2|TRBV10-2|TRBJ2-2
TGCGCCAGCAGTGACATAGCGGGGAGGGAGCTGTTTTTT
CASSDIAGRELFF
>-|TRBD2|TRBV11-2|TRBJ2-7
TGTGCCAGCAGCTTAGAAGCGGGAGGCCGCGAGCAGTACTTC
CASSLEAGGREQYF
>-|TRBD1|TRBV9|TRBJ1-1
TGTGCCAGCAGCGATAGACAGGGGCGAGGAACTGAAGCTTTCTTT
CASSDRQGRGTEAFF
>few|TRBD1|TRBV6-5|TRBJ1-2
TGTGCCAGCAGACAGGGGGCTGGATATGGCTACACCTTC
CASRQGAGYGYTF
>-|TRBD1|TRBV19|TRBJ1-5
TGTGCCAGTACCAATAATCGGGACAGTCTCTATCAGCCCCAGCATTTT
CASTNNRDSLYQPQHF
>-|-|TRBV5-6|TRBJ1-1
TGTGCCAGCAGCCAAAGGGGCAACACTGAAGCTTTCTTT
CASSQRGNTEAFF
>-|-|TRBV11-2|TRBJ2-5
TGTGCCAGCAGCTTGGAACAGCAAGAGACCCAGTACTTC
CASSLEQQETQYF
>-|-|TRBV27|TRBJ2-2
TGTGCCAGCAGTTTCAATAGAGGCGGGGAGCTGTTTTTT
CASSFNRGGELFF
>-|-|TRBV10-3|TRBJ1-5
TGTGCCATCAGTGGCGGGGGGGCCGATTATAGCAATCAGCCCCAGCATTTT
CAISGGGADYSNQPQHF
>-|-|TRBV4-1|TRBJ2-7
TGCGCCAGCAGCCACGATCCTCGGGCCATCGGGGCCTACGAGCAGTACTTC
CASSHDPRAIGAYEQYF
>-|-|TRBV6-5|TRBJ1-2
TGTGCCAGCATCCTAGCGGGGAAGTGGGACGGCTACACCTTC
CASILAGKWDGYTF
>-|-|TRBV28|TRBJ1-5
TGTGCCAGCAGTGATAGAGGAGGGATACAGCCCCAGCATTTT
CASSDRGGIQPQHF
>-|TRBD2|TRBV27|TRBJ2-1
TGTGCCAGCAGCGGGGTAGCGGGAGGAAATGAGCAGTTCTTC
CASSGVAGGNEQFF
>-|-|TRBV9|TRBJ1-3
TGTGCCAGCAGCCTACAGGGTGAAAACACCATATATTTT
CASSLQGENTIYF
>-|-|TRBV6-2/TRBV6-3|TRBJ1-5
TGTGCCAGCAGCCCTAACCTTGGTCAGGGGAACCAGCCCCAGCATTTT
CASSPNLGQGNQPQHF
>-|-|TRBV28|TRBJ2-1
TGTGCCAGCAGTTTTTCGATGCCGTATAGAAATGAGCAGTTCTTC
CASSFSMPYRNEQFF
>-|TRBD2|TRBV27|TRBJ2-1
TGTGCCAGCAGTCCGCGGACTAGCGGTGGCTACAATGAGCAGTTCTTC
CASSPRTSGGYNEQFF
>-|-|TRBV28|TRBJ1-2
TGTGCCAGCAGTTACGACAGGTTGTGGGGCTACACCTTC
CASSYDRLWGYTF
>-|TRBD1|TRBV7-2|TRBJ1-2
TGTGCCAGCAGCTCAGGACAGGGTTATGGCTACACCTTC
CASSSGQGYGYTF
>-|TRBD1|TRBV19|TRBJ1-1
TGTGCCAGTAGTATAGATCGGCAGGGGGCTGAAGCTTTCTTT
CASSIDRQGAEAFF
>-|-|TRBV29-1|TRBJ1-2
TGCAGCGTTGAAGCCTGGAGCTTCGATGGCTACACCTTC
CSVEAWSFDGYTF
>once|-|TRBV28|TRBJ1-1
TGTGCCAGCAGTTCCGGACAGACCGGTCGCGCTGAAGCTTTCTTT
CASSSGQTGRAEAFF
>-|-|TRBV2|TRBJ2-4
TGTGCCAGCAGTGGGACAGCCCAGTACTTC
CASSGTAQYF
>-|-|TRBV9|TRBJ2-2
TGTGCCAGCAGCGTTCGAACAGGGACCGGGGAGCTGTTTTTT
CASSVRTGTGELFF
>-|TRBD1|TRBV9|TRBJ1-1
TGTGCCAGCAGCGTCTCAGGGGGAAACACTGAAGCTTTCTTT
CASSVSGGNTEAFF
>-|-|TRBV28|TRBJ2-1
TGTGCCAGCAGTTCCATCGGGGTAGCCGGGTTCAACTACAATGAGCAGTTCTTC
CASSSIGVAGFNYNEQFF
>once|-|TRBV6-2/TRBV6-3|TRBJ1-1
TGTGCCAGCAGCCCCGGGGGGCTTGAAGCTTTCTTT
CASSPGGLEAFF
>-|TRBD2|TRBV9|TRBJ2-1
TGTGCCAGCAGCGTTAGCGGGAGCGGCAATGAGCAGTTCTTC
CASSVSGSGNEQFF
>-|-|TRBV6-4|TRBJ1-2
TGTGCCAGCAGTGCGTCCCAGGGGAGAGAAGGCTACACCTTC
CASSASQGREGYTF
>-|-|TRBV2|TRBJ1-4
TGTGCCAGCAGTGATTACGGGTTTGGGGAAAAACTGTTTTTT
CASSDYGFGEKLFF